What follows is one T cell receptor (beta chain) and its context. In the original analysis: Amplification of reference gene primers was used by the study to estimate nucleated cell counts. Here immunoSEQ multiplex PCR was the method, and the copy in TCRdb shows in-frame clones only, minus some. V and J calls plus clone size are reproduced from that table; the DNA served to infer D and trimming. The sample yields about 170,000 clones, roughly 84% seen once. The CDR3 contains 14 residues. Germline loops: CDR1 ENHRY, CDR2 SYGVKD. V was cut by 4 bases and J by 0 bases, with 9 bases left in between. The source of the sample is a study of blood T cell repertoires in COVID-19. Study-wide context: Nucleic acid was either cDNA or gDNA, and it came from T cells, B-cell-depleted T cells, or PBMCs.

The chain joins TRBV10-3 to TRBJ1-1; possible D gene TRBD1, 5 bases. Sequencing used peripheral blood. The sequence was collected from a man aged 50 to 60 with active or convalescent COVID-19. CDR3 nucleotide sequence: TGTGCCATCAGTGCCGACAGTCTGAACACTGAAGCTTTCTTT. It is translated as CAISADSLNTEAFF.